The sequence of this T cell receptor (beta chain) was determined in a study of cytomegalovirus exposure and HLA in healthy donors. About this clone: Additional DNA sequences in this sample encode the identical CDR3.

V dropped 3 bases and J dropped 6 bases, with 8 bases sitting between them. CDR3 length: 13 residues. The germline V gene has CDR1 KGHSH and CDR2 LQKENI. PCR used 60 Vbeta primers and 13 Jbeta primers. Profiling relied on immunoSEQ multiplex PCR, and the TCRdb table lists in-frame clones only, not all of them. The sample includes some 200,000 clones. The sequenced sample was PBMCs. The TCR was taken from a girl aged 2 to 10 in good health and CMV-seropositive. The gene calls are TRBV18 and TRBJ2-2; D may be TRBD1 (6 bases). CDR3 sequence reads: CASSPQGPGELFF. CDR3 coding DNA: TGTGCCAGCTCACCGCAGGGGCCCGGGGAGCTGTTTTTT.